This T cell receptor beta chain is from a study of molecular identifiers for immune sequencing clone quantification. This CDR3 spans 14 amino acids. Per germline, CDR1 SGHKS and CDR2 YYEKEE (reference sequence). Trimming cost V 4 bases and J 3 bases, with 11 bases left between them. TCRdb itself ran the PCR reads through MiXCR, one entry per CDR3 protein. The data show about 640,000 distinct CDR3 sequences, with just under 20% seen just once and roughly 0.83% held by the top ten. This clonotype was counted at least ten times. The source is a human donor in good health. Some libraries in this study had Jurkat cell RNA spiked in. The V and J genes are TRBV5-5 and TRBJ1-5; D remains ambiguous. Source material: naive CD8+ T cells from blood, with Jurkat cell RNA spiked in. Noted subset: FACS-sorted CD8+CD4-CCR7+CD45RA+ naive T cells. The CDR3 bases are TGTGCCAGCAGCCCAGACTGGAACAATCAGCCCCAGCATTTT. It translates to CASSPDWNNQPQHF.